The clone carrying this T cell receptor (beta chain) was observed once. The sample originates from a study of cytomegalovirus exposure and HLA in healthy donors. Vbeta (60) and Jbeta (13) primers were used in the PCR. The repertoire was sequenced with immunoSEQ multiplex PCR; TCRdb's copy has only in-frame clones and lacks some. The sample comprises some 190,000 clones, about 86% of which are singletons, and around 1.6% rests with the top ten. The germline gives CDR1 SNHLY, CDR2 FYNNEI. Trimming shortened V by 4 bases and J by 4 bases, and 5 bases separated the two germline ends. CDR3 length: 11 residues.

Specimen: PBMCs. The chain is built from TRBV2 and TRBJ2-7; the D gene is possibly TRBD2 (5 bases). This clonotype was obtained from a man aged 40-50 years in good health and CMV-seropositive. The CDR3 DNA is TGTGCCAGCAGTGGGGAGTACGAGCAGTACTTC. Its protein product is CASSGEYEQYF.